One and the same sample provided the 8 T cell receptor beta chains below, sequenced in a study of T cells in Graves' hyperthyroidism and ophthalmopathy. TCR beta CDR3 region amplification was performed from RNA transcripts. Researchers ran a first-round RT-PCR on the TCR CDR3 using the HTBI primer set. TCRdb called the multiplex PCR reads again in MiXCR, with one record for every CDR3 protein. The repertoire holds roughly 400,000 distinct CDR3 sequences, with 25% as singletons. Sequencing used blood. All receptors derive from a man aged 50 to 59 with Graves' hyperthyroidism.

This clonotype was found a few times. The gene calls are TRBV6-6 and TRBJ1-5, with D perhaps TRBD1 (6 bases). V was pared by 2 bases and J by 3 bases, with 20 bases between. The CDR3 is 18 amino acids. Germline CDR1 is MNHNY and CDR2 is SVGAGI (reference sequence). The CDR3 region has the DNA TGTGCCAGCAGTTACGATCCTGTATTAACAGGGTACAATCAGCCCCAGCATTTT. Protein: CASSYDPVLTGYNQPQHF.

This clonotype was counted between two and nine times. The rearrangement links TRBV5-1 to TRBJ1-5; D may be TRBD1 (5 bases). V lost 4 bases and J lost 3, with 11 bases in between. From germline, CDR1 is SGHRS and CDR2 YFSETQ. CDR3 size: 14 residues. DNA for the CDR3: TGCGCCAGCAGCGTGGACATACCCAATCAGCCCCAGCATTTT. It translates to CASSVDIPNQPQHF.

The chain links TRBV5-1 to TRBJ2-7; 10 bases are a match to TRBD1. The CDR3 loop spans 15 amino acids. The V gene's germline CDR1 is SGHRS and CDR2 YFSETQ. With V trimmed by 0 bases and J by 1 base, 1 base remained unmatched. The CDR3 sequence: CASSLAGQGSYEQYF. CDR3 nucleotide sequence: TGCGCCAGCAGCTTGGCGGGACAGGGGTCCTACGAGCAGTACTTC.

V usage is TRBV19 and J usage is TRBJ2-1; no clear D gene. CDR1 and CDR2 from the germline V gene are LNHDA and SQIVND (reference sequence). The germline V and J ends were trimmed by 3 bases and 3 bases, with 6 bases remaining between them. This CDR3 region has 13 residues. The CDR3 is CASSINNYNEQFF. The CDR3, as DNA: TGTGCCAGTAGTATTAACAACTACAATGAGCAGTTCTTC. Combining the CDR3 with reference TRBV19 and TRBJ2-1 gives the whole variable domain DGGITQSPKYLFRKEGQNVTLSCEQNLNHDAMYWYRQDPGQGLRLIYYSQIVNDFQKGDIAEGYSVSREKKESFPLTVTSAQKNPTAFYLCASSINNYNEQFFGPGTRLTVL.

The gene calls are TRBV15 and TRBJ2-1, with 9 bases lining up with TRBD2. The V gene's germline CDR1 is LNHNV and CDR2 YYDKDF (reference sequence). V was pared by 0 bases and J by 1 base, with 1 base of the junction left unmatched. The CDR3 totals 16 residues. In DNA, the CDR3 is TGTGCCACCAGCAGAGAAACTAGCGGGTCCTACAATGAGCAGTTCTTC. It encodes CATSRETSGSYNEQFF.

A few counts support this clonotype. V gene TRBV19 combines with J gene TRBJ2-7; 7 nucleotides line up with TRBD1. The CDR3 has 13 residues. The germline V gene has CDR1 LNHDA and CDR2 SQIVND (reference sequence). Unmatched junction bases numbered 3, after V lost 1 base and J lost 6 bases. The CDR3 DNA sequence: TGTGCCAGTAGTATAGGGGCAGGGGGCGAGCAGTACTTC. It encodes CASSIGAGGEQYF.

The chain links TRBV10-3 to TRBJ2-2; D not resolved. The length of the CDR3 is 10 residues. V lost 8 bases and J 7 bases, leaving 5 bases between the germline ends. Germline V CDR1 and CDR2: ENHRY, SYGVKD. The CDR3 bases are TGTGCCATCTTCAGCGGGGAGCTGTTTTTT. It translates to CAIFSGELFF.

The CDR3: CASRDRVWQPQHF. The CDR3 coding sequence is TGTGCCAGCCGAGACAGGGTATGGCAGCCCCAGCATTTT. The chain is built from TRBV6-1 and TRBJ1-5, with 7 bases matching TRBD1. This CDR3 has 13 amino acids. The V gene end was trimmed by 8 bases and the J gene end by 7 bases; junction bases not matched to a gene: 8. Germline loops: CDR1 MNHNS, CDR2 SASEGT.